Listed here are 6 T cell receptor beta chains from one sample, sequenced in a study of cytomegalovirus exposure and HLA in healthy donors. Primers: 60 Vbeta forward and 13 Jbeta reverse. Generated by immunoSEQ multiplex PCR, the TCRdb table keeps only in-frame clones and is missing some. This table holds 100,000 to 150,000 clones, over 60% found once. The specimen sequenced was PBMCs. Receptors were obtained from a man aged 18 to 29 in good health and CMV-seropositive.

The chain links TRBV6-1 to TRBJ2-3; 7 bases align to TRBD1. The CDR3 runs to 12 residues. Looked up from germline, CDR1 is MNHNS and CDR2 is SASEGT. V gave up 11 bases and J gave up 4 bases; unmatched junction bases: 6. CDR3 DNA sequence: TGTGCCCTACAGGGGTTGGCAGATACGCAGTATTTT. Amino acid sequence: CALQGLADTQYF.

This clone was seen a handful of times. This sequence joins TRBV5-1 and TRBJ1-1; 7 bases match TRBD1. The CDR3 is 14 amino acids. Germline CDR1 reads SGHRS; CDR2 reads YFSETQ. The V and J ends lost 1 base and 6 bases, in that order; junction bases with no gene match: 6. CDR3 amino acids: CASSLYIGTAEAFF. The CDR3 DNA sequence: TGCGCCAGCAGCTTGTATATCGGGACAGCTGAAGCTTTCTTT.

V gene TRBV27 combines with J gene TRBJ1-1, with D unresolved. The germline V gene has CDR1 MNHEY and CDR2 SMNVEV (reference sequence). This CDR3 contains 13 residues. Trimming left V 8 bases short and J 1 base short, with 11 bases between. As DNA, the CDR3 is TGTGCCAGCCAACCACAGCCGAACACTGAAGCTTTCTTT. Translation gives CASQPQPNTEAFF.

V and J are TRBV28 and TRBJ1-5; D not resolved. The CDR3 has 16 residues. The germline CDR1 and CDR2 sequences are MDHEN and SYDVKM. Trimming shortened V by 0 bases and J by 0 bases, and 9 bases separated the two germline ends. Written as DNA, the CDR3 is TGTGCCAGCAGTTTATGGCGGGCATATAGCAATCAGCCCCAGCATTTT. It codes for CASSLWRAYSNQPQHF.

As for this clone: This same CDR3 is encoded by further DNA sequences in the sample. This chain connects TRBV9 to TRBJ2-7; TRBD2 aligns across 7 bases. Germline V lookup: CDR1 SGDLS, CDR2 YYNGEE. Trimming removed 4 bases from V and 2 bases from J; junction bases left unmatched: 9. The CDR3 sequence is 15 residues long. CDR3 in amino acids: CASSPSGGPTYEQYF. The CDR3 DNA reads as TGTGCCAGCAGCCCCTCGGGGGGACCCACCTACGAGCAGTACTTC.

The rearrangement uses TRBV4-1 and TRBJ2-5; 10 bases map to TRBD2. The J call is uncertain, as TRBJ2-7 better fits the DNA end. Per the germline V gene, CDR1 is MGHRA and CDR2 is YSYEKL. CDR3 size: 16 residues. The CDR3 DNA sequence: TGCGCCAGCAGCCACATAATAGCGGGGGGCCCCTACGAGCAGTACTTC. Protein sequence: CASSHIIAGGPYEQYF.